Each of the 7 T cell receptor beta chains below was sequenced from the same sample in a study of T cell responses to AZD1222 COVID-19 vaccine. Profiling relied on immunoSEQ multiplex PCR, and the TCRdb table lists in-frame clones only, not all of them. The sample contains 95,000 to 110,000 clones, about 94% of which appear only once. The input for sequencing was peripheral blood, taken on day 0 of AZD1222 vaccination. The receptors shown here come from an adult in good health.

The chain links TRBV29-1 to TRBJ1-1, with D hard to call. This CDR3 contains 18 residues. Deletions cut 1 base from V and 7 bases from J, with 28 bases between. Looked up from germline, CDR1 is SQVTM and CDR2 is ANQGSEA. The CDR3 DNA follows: TGCAGCGTTGAAGTGGGCATGGGCAGCCTTTACCCCGATGATGAAGCTTTCTTT. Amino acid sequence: CSVEVGMGSLYPDDEAFF.

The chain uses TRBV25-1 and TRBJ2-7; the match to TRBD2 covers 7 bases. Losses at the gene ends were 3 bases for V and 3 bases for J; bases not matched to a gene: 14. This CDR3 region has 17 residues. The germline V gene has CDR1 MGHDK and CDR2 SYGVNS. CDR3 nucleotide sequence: TGTGCCAGCAGTGATTCTTTCGGGAGGTCTGACGGCTACGAGCAGTACTTC. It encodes CASSDSFGRSDGYEQYF.

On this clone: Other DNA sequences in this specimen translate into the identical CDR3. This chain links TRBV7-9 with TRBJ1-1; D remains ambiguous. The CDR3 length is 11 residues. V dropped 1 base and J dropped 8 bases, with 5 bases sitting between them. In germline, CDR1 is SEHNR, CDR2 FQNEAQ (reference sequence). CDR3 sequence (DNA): TGTGCCAGCAGCTTAGGTACGGAAGCTTTCTTT. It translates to CASSLGTEAFF.

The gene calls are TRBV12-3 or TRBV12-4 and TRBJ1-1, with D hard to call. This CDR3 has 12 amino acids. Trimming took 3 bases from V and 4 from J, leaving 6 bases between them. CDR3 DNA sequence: TGTGCCAGCAGTTTGGGTATCACTGAAGCTTTCTTT. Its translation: CASSLGITEAFF.

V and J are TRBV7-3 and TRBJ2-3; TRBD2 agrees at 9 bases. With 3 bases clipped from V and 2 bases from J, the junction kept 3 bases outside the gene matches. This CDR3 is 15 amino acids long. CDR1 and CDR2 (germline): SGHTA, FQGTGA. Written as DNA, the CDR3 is TGTGCCAGCAGCTTCAGACTAGCGGACACAGATACGCAGTATTTT. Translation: CASSFRLADTDTQYF.

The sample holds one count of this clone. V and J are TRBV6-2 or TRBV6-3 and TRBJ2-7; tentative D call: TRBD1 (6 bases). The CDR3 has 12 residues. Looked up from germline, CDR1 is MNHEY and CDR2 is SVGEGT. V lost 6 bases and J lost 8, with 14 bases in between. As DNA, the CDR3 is TGTGCCAGCAGCAAGTTACAGGGACAGCAGTACTTC. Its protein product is CASSKLQGQQYF.

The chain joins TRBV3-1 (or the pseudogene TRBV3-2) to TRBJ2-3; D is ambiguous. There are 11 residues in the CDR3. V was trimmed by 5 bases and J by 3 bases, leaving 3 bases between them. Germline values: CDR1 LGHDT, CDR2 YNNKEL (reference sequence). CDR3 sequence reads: CASSKTDTQYF. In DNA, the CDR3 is TGTGCCAGCAGCAAGACAGATACGCAGTATTTT.